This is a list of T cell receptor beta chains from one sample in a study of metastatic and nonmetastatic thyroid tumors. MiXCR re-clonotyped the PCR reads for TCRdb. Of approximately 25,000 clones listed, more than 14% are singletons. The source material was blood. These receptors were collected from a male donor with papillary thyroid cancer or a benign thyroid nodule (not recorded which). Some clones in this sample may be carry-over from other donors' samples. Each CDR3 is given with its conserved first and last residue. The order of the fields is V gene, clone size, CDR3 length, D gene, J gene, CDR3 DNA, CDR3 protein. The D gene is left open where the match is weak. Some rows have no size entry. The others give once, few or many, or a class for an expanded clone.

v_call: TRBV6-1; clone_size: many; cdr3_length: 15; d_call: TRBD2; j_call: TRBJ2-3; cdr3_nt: TGTGCCAGCAGTAAACTCGGGGGGGGGGCAGATACGCAGTATTTT; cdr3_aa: CASSKLGGGADTQYF
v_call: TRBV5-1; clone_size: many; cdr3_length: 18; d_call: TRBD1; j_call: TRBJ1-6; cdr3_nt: TGCGCCAGCAGCTCAGGGACAGGGAGTATGCTTGGTAATTCACCCCTCCACTTT; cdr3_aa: CASSSGTGSMLGNSPLHF
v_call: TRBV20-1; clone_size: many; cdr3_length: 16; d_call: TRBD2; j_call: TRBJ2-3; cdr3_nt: TGCAGTGCTAGAGGGTCTAGCGGCCGAGGAGCAGATACGCAGTATTTT; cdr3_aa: CSARGSSGRGADTQYF
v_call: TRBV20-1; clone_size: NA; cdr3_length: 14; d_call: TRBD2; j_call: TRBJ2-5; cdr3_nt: TGCATTGCTCCGACTAGCGGGAGACGAGAGGCCCAGTACTTC; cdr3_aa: CIAPTSGRREAQYF
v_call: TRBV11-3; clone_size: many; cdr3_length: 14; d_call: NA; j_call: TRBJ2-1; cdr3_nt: TGTGCCAGCCGCTCTCGGACGGAGAACAATGAGCAGTTCTTC; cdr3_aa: CASRSRTENNEQFF
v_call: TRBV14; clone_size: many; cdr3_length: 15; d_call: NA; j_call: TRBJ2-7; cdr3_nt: TGTGCCAGCAGCCCCCGGGGTGCTCCCCCCTACGAGCAGTACTTC; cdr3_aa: CASSPRGAPPYEQYF
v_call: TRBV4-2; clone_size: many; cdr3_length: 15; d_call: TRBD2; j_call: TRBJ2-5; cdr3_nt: TGTGCCAGCAGCCAAGATACGGGGGGGCCAGAGACCCAGTACTTC; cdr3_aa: CASSQDTGGPETQYF
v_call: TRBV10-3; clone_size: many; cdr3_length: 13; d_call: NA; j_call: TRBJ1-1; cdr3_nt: TGTGCCACCGGGCGGCCGGAATACACTGAAGCTTTCTTT; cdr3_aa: CATGRPEYTEAFF
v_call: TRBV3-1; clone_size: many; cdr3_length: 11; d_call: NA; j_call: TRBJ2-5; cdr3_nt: TGTGCCAGCAGCCCCGCCGGGGGCCAGTACTTC; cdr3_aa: CASSPAGGQYF
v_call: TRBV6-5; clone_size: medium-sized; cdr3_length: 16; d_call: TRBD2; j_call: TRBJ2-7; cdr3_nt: TGTGCCAGCAGTTACCTTCAAGCTAGCGGGAGGTACGAGCAGTACTTC; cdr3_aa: CASSYLQASGRYEQYF
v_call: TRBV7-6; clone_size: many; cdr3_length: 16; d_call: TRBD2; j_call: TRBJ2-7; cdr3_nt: TGTGCCAGCAGCTTAGAACTAGCGGGGGTTAGGTACGAGCAGTACTTC; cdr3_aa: CASSLELAGVRYEQYF
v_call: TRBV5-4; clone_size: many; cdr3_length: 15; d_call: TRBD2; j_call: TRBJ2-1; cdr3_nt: TGTGCCAGCAGCTTAGCGGGACTCTCCTACAATGAGCAGTTCTTC; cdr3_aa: CASSLAGLSYNEQFF
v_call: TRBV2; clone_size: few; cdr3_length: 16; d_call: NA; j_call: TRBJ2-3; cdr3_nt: TGTGCCAGCAGGAGGGGGGCGGGGTGTTTCACAGATACGCAGTATTTT; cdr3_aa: CASRRGAGCFTDTQYF
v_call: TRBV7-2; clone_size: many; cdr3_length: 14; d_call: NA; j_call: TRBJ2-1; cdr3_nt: TGTGCCAGCAGCACCGGGACTCGAGTCAATGAGCAGTTCTTC; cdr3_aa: CASSTGTRVNEQFF
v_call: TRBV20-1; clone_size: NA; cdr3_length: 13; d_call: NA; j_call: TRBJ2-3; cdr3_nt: TGCAGTACTCAAAAGGGGGGAGGAGATACGCAGTATTTT; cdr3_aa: CSTQKGGGDTQYF
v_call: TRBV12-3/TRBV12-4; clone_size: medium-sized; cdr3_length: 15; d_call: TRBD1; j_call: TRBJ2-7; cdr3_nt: TGTGCCAGCAGCCGGGGACAGCCTTACACCTACGAGCAGTACTTC; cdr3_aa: CASSRGQPYTYEQYF
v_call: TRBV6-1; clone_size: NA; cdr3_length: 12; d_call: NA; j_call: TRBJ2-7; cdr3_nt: TGTGCCAGCAGTGAAGCTAAGACCGAGCAGTACTTC; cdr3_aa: CASSEAKTEQYF
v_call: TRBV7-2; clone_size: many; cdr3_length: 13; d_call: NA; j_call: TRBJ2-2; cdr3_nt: TGTGCCAGCAGCCTACGGGTAGCCGGGGAGCTGTTTTTT; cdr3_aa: CASSLRVAGELFF
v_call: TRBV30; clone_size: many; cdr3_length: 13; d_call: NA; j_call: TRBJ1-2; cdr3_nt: TGTGCCTGGAGGCTACCTGGGGGTCCTGGCTACACCTTC; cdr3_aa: CAWRLPGGPGYTF
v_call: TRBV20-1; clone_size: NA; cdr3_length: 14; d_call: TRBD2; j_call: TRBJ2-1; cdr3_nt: TGCAGTGCTAAACTAGCGGGGGATATCGATGAGCAGTTCTTC; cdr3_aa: CSAKLAGDIDEQFF
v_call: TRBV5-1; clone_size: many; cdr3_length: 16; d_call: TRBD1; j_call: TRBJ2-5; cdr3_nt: TGCGCCAGCGGCTTGGCCGTGGGACAGAAAAAAGAGACCCAGTACTTC; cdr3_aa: CASGLAVGQKKETQYF
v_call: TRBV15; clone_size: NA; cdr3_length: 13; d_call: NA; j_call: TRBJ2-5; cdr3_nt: TGTGCCACCAGCAGGTACGGAGGGGAGACCCAGTACTTC; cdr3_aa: CATSRYGGETQYF
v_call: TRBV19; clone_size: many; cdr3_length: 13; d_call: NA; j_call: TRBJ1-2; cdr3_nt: TGTGCCAGTGTTAACAGGGAATCGGATGGCTACACCTTC; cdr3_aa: CASVNRESDGYTF
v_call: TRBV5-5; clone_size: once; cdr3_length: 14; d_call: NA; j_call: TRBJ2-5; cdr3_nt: TGTGCCAGCAGCTTGTCTTGGGGCGCGGAGACCCAGTACTTC; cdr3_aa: CASSLSWGAETQYF
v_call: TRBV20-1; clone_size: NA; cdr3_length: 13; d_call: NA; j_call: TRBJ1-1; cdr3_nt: TGCAGTGCTCCCCCCGGCCTCGACAGGGAAGCTTTCTTT; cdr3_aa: CSAPPGLDREAFF
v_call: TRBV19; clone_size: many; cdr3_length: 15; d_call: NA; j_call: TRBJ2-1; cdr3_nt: TGTGCCAGTATTATGGTAGGGGCGCCTAGCGATGAGCAGTTCTTC; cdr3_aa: CASIMVGAPSDEQFF
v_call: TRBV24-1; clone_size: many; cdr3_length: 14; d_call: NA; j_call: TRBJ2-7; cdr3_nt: TGTGCCACCAGTGATTTAACACAGGGCAACGAGCAGTACTTC; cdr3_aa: CATSDLTQGNEQYF
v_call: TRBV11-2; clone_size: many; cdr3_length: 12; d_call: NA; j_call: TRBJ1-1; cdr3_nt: TGTGCCAGCAGCTTAGATCGATCGGAAGCTTTCTTT; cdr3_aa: CASSLDRSEAFF
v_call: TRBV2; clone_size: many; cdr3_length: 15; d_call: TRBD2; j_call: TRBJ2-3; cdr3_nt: TGTGCCAGCACCCAACTAGCGCCCAGCACAGATACGCAGTATTTT; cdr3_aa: CASTQLAPSTDTQYF
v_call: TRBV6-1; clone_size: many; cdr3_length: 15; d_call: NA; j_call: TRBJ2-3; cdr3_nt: TGTGCCAGCAGTTCCCGGCGGGACCACACAGATACGCAGTATTTT; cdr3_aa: CASSSRRDHTDTQYF
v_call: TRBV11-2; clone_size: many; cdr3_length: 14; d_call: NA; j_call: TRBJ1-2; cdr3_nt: TGTGCCAGCAGCCCGATGGGGGCTAACTATGGCTACACCTTC; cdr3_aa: CASSPMGANYGYTF
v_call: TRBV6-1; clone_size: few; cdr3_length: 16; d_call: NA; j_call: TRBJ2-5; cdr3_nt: TGTGCCAGCAAGGATGTTTGTACTATCAGTCCAGAGACCCAGTACTTC; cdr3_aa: CASKDVCTISPETQYF
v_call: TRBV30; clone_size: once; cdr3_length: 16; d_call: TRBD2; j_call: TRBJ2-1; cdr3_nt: TGTGCCTGGGAAGGCTTATTAGCGGGAGAGAACAATGAGCAGTTCTTC; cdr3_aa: CAWEGLLAGENNEQFF
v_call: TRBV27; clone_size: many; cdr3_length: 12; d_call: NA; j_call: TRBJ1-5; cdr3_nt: TGTGCCAGCAGTTTCACGGGCGGGCCCCAGCATTTT; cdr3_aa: CASSFTGGPQHF
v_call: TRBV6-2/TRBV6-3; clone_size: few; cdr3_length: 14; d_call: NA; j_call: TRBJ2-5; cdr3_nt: TGTGCCAGCAGTTTCTGGGGGCCCGCAGAGACCCAGTACTTC; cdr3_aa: CASSFWGPAETQYF
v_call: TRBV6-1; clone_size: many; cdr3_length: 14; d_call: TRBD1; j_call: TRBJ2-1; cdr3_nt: TGTGCCAGCAGTGAGGGACAGGGTAGGGATGAGCAGTTCTTC; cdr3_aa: CASSEGQGRDEQFF
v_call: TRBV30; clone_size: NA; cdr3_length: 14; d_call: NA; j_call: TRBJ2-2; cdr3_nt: TGTGCCTGGACTGCCGGGTGGGGTAGCGGGGAGCTGTTTTTT; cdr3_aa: CAWTAGWGSGELFF
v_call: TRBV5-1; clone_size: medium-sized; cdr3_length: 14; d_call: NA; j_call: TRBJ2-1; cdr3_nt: TGCGCCAGCAGCTTGACGTTAGGGCTCAATGAGCAGTTCTTC; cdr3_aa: CASSLTLGLNEQFF
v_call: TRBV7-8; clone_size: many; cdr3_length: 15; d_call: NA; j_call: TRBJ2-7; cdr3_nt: TGTGCCAGCAGCTCGCAGCTGGGGGGAGGCTACGAGCAGTACTTC; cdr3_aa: CASSSQLGGGYEQYF
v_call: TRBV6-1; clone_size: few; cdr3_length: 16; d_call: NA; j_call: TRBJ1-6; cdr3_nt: TGTGCCAGCAGGAAATTGTCAGGGGTAGATAATTCACCCCTCCACTTT; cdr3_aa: CASRKLSGVDNSPLHF
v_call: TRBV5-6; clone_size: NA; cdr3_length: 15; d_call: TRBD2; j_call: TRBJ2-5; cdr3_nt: TGTGCCAGCAGCTCCACTAGCGGGGGGCCAGAGACCCAGTACTTC; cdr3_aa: CASSSTSGGPETQYF
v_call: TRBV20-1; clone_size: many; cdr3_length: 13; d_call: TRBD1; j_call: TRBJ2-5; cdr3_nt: TGCAGTGGAAACAGGGGCACAGGGGAGACCCAGTACTTC; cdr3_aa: CSGNRGTGETQYF
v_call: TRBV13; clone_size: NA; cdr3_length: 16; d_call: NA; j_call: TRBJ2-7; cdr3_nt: TGTGCCAGCAGCTTATACGTGGGGGGTTTCCGCTACGAGCAGTACTTC; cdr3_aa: CASSLYVGGFRYEQYF
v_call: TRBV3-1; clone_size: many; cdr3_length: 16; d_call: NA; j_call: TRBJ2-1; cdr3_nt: TGTGCCAGCAGCCAAGATCTTAGCGGATGGGGCAATGAGCAGTTCTTC; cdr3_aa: CASSQDLSGWGNEQFF
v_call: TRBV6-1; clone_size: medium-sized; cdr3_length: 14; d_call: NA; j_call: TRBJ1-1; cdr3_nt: TGTGCCAGCAGTGAAGCCCACCTGGGCACTGAAGCTTTCTTT; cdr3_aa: CASSEAHLGTEAFF
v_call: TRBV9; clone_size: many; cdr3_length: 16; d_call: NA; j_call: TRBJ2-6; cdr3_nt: TGTGCCAGCAGCGTTAACTCGCGCTCTGGGGCCAACGTCCTGACTTTC; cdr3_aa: CASSVNSRSGANVLTF
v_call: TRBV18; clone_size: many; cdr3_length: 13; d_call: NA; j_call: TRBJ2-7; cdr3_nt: TGTGCCAGCTCACCAGGCCAGTACTACGAGCAGTACTTC; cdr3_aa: CASSPGQYYEQYF
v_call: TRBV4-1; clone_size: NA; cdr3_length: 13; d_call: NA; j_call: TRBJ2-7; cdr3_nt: TGTGCCACCCCGCCAACCTGTGTCTACGAGCAGTACTTC; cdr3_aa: CATPPTCVYEQYF
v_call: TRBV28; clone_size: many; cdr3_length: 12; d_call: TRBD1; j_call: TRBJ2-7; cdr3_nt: TGTGCGGTAGGACAGGTCCCCTACGAGCAGTACTTC; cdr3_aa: CAVGQVPYEQYF
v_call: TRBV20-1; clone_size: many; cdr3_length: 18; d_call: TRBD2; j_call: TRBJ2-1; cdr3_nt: TGCAGTGCTCCAGATATAGCGGGGGGGCGTGAAATTAACAATGAGCAGTTCTTC; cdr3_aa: CSAPDIAGGREINNEQFF
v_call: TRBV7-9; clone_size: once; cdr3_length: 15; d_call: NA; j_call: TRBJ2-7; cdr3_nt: TGTGCCAGCAGTTCAACTCACACAGAGACCTACGAGCAGTACTTC; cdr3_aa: CASSSTHTETYEQYF
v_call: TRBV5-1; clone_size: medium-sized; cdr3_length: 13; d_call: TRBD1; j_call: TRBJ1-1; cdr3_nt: TGCGCCAGCAGCGCCCAGGGGGTGGCTGAAGCTTTCTTT; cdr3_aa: CASSAQGVAEAFF
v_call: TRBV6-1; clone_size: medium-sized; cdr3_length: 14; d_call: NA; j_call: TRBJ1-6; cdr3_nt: TGTGCCAGCACCCACGGGGGGGCACATTCACCCCTCCACTTT; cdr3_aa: CASTHGGAHSPLHF
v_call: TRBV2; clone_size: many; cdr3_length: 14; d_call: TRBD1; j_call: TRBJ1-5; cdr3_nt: TGTGCCAGCAGAGGACAGGGTGCGACACAGCCCCAGCATTTT; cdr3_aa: CASRGQGATQPQHF
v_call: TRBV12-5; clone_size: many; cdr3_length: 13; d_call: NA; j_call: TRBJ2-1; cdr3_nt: TGTGCTAGTGGTTTGGTAGTCTACAATGAGCAGTTCTTC; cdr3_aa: CASGLVVYNEQFF
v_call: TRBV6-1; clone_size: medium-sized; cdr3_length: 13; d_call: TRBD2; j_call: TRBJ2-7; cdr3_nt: TGTGCCAGCACGGCGGAGCGGGGGTACGAGCAGTACTTC; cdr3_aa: CASTAERGYEQYF
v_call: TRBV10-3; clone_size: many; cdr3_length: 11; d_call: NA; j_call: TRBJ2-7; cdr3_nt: TGTGCCATCAGGGTCTCCTACGAGCAGTACTTC; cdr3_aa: CAIRVSYEQYF
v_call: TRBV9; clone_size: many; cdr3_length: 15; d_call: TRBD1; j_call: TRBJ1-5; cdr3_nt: TGTGCCAGCAGCGTCGGACAGGGACGGGCTCAGCCCCAGCATTTT; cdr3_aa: CASSVGQGRAQPQHF
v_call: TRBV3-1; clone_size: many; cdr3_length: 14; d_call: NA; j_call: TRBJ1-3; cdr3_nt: TGTGCCAGCAGCCAAGTACAGACAAAAAACACCATATATTTT; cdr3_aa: CASSQVQTKNTIYF
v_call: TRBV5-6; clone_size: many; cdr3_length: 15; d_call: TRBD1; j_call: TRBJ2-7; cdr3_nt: TGTGCCAGCAGCTTGTATGGGACAGGGACCTACGAGCAGTACTTC; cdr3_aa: CASSLYGTGTYEQYF